This T cell receptor (beta chain) was recorded in a study of cytomegalovirus exposure and HLA in healthy donors. The PCR employed 60 Vbeta primers together with 13 Jbeta primers. The protocol was immunoSEQ multiplex PCR, while the TCRdb copy is restricted to in-frame clones and leaves out a portion. The sample lists around 100,000 clones, about 74% occurring once. The ends were cut back, 2 bases at V and 0 bases at J, with 10 bases in the middle. Looked up from germline, CDR1 is LGHNA and CDR2 is YNFKEQ. The CDR3 sequence is 15 residues long. Input material: PBMCs. This TCR was sampled from a female donor in good health and CMV-seropositive. The chain carries TRBV4-2 and TRBJ1-2; maybe TRBD1 (6 bases). CDR3 region: CASSQFDRTNYGYTF. For the CDR3, the DNA is TGTGCCAGCAGCCAATTTGACAGGACTAACTATGGCTACACCTTC.